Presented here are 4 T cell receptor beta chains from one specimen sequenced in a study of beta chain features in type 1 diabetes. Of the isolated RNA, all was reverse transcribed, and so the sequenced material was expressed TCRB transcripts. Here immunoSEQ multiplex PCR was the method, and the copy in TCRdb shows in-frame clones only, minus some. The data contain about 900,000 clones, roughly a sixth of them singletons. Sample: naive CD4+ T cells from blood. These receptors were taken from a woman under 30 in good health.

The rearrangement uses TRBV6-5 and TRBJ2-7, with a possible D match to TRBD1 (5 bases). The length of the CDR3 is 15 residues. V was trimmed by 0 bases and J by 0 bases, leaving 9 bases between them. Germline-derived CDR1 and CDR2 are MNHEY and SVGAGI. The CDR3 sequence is CASSYSPDNSYEQYF. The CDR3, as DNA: TGTGCCAGCAGTTACTCCCCGGACAACTCCTACGAGCAGTACTTC.

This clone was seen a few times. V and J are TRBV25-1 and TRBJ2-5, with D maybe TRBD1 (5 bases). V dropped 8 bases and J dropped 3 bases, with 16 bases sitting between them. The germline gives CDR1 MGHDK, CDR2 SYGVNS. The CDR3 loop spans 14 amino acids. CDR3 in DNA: TGTGCCAGCGCCAAAACAGGAATTGAAGAGACCCAGTACTTC. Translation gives CASAKTGIEETQYF.

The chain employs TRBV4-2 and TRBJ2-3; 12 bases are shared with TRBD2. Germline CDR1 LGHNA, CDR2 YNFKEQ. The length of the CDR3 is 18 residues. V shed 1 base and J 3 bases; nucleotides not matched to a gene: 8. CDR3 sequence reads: CASSQVFYGTSGTDTQYF. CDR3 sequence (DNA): TGTGCCAGCAGCCAAGTGTTCTATGGGACTAGCGGGACAGATACGCAGTATTTT.

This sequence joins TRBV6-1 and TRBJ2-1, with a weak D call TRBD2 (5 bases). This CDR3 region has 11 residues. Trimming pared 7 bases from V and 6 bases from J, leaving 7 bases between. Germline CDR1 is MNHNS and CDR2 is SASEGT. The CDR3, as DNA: TGTGCCAGCAAACTAGTCAATGAGCAGTTCTTC. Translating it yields CASKLVNEQFF.